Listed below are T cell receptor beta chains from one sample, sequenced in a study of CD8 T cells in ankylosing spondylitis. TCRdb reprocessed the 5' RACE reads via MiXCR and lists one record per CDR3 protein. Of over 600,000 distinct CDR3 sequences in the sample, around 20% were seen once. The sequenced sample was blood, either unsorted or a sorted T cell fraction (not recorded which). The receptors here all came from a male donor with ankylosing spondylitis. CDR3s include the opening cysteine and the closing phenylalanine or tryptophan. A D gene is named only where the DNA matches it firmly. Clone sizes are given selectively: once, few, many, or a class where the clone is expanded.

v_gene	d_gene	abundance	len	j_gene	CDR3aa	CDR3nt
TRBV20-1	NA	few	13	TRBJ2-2	CSARGANTGELFF	TGCAGTGCTAGGGGCGCGAACACCGGGGAGCTGTTTTTT
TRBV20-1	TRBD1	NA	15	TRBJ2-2	CSATSGTGDTGELFF	TGCAGTGCTACCTCCGGGACAGGGGACACCGGGGAGCTGTTTTTT
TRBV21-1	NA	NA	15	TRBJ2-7	CASSPRDRGPYEQYF	TGTGCCAGCAGCCCCCGGGACAGGGGCCCCTACGAGCAGTACTTC
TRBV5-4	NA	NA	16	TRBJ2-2	CASSLSLSALTGELFF	TGTGCCAGCAGCTTGTCACTGTCAGCCCTCACCGGGGAGCTGTTTTTT
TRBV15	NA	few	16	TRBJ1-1	CATSPPTDLRNTEAFF	TGTGCCACCAGCCCCCCTACTGACTTGCGAAACACTGAAGCTTTCTTT
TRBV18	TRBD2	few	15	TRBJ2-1	CASSPLAALYNEQFF	TGTGCCAGCTCACCTCTAGCGGCTCTCTACAATGAGCAGTTCTTC
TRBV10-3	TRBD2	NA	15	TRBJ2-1	CAIGRLAGLYNEQFF	TGTGCCATCGGACGACTAGCGGGACTTTACAATGAGCAGTTCTTC
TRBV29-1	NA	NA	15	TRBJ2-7	CSVGKIGGLSYEQYF	TGCAGCGTTGGAAAGATCGGCGGGCTCTCCTACGAGCAGTACTTC
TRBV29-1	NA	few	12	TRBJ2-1	CAILSGRSEQFF	TGCGCCATTCTCAGCGGTCGGAGTGAGCAGTTCTTC
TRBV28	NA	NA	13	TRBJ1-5	CASSIQGDQPQHF	TGTGCCAGCAGTATTCAGGGAGATCAGCCCCAGCATTTT
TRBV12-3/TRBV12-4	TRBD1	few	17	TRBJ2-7	CASSFQVGTGVSYEQYF	TGTGCCAGCAGTTTCCAAGTGGGGACAGGGGTGTCCTACGAGCAGTACTTC
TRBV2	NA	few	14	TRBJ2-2	CASIEHGNTGELFF	TGTGCCAGCATCGAACACGGGAACACCGGGGAGCTGTTTTTT
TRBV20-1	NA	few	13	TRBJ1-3	CSARAPSGNTIYF	TGCAGTGCTAGAGCACCCTCTGGAAACACCATATATTTT
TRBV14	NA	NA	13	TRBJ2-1	CASSQALNNEQFF	TGTGCCAGCAGCCAAGCATTGAACAATGAGCAGTTCTTC
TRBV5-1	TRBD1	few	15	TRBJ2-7	CASSPGTGWSGEQYF	TGCGCCAGCAGCCCGGGGACAGGATGGTCGGGCGAGCAGTACTTC
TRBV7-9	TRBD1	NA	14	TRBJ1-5	CASSQGQAHQPQHF	TGTGCCAGCAGCCAAGGACAGGCTCATCAGCCCCAGCATTTT
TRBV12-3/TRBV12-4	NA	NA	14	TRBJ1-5	CASNTRNSNQPQHF	TGTGCCAGCAATACCAGAAATAGCAATCAGCCCCAGCATTTT
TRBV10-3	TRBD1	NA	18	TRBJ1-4	CATQDPSGTGGATEKLFF	TGTGCCACCCAAGACCCGTCCGGGACAGGGGGCGCGACTGAAAAACTGTTTTTT
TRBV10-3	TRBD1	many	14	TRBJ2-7	CAISETGGSHEQYF	TGTGCCATCAGTGAGACAGGGGGCTCCCACGAGCAGTACTTC
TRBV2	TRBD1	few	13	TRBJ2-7	CASSITGDDEQYF	TGTGCCAGCAGTATTACAGGGGACGACGAGCAGTACTTC
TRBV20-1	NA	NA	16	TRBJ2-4	CSAPPLGVLAKNIQYF	TGCAGTGCACCACCGCTGGGGGTGCTAGCCAAAAACATTCAGTACTTC
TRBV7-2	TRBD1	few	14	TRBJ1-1	CASSQGVRNTEAFF	TGTGCCAGCAGCCAGGGGGTTAGGAACACTGAAGCTTTCTTT
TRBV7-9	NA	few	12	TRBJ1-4	CASSFTSEKLFF	TGTGCCAGCAGCTTTACCTCCGAAAAACTGTTTTTT
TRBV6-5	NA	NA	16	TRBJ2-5	CASSYSSGVAQETQYF	TGTGCCAGCAGTTACTCGAGTGGAGTAGCCCAAGAGACCCAGTACTTC
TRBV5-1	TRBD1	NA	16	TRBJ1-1	CASSASTGGFNTEAFF	TGCGCCAGCAGCGCCTCCACAGGGGGCTTTAACACTGAAGCTTTCTTT
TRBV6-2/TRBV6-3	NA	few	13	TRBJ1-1	CASSYPLNTEAFF	TGTGCCAGCAGTTACCCACTGAACACTGAAGCTTTCTTT
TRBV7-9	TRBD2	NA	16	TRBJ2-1	CASSPPSGRFGNEQFF	TGTGCCAGCAGCCCCCCTAGCGGGAGATTTGGGAATGAGCAGTTCTTC